The rows below give T cell receptor beta chains drawn from one sample of a study of OX40 agonist ivuxolimab in advanced cancers. Repertoires were generated with immunoSEQ multiplex PCR, while TCRdb's copy carries only in-frame clones and drops some. Seen here are roughly 58,000 clones, roughly 82% observed once, and the top ten hold roughly 6.5%. This specimen was CD4+ or CD8+ T cells sorted from blood, taken in a trial of the OX40 agonist ivuxolimab. These receptors originate from an adult with an advanced solid tumor such as melanoma, head and neck, liver or kidney cancer. CDR3s include the opening cysteine and the closing phenylalanine or tryptophan. Each record gives: D gene, J gene, clone size, V gene, CDR3 protein, CDR3 DNA. The D gene is left open where the match is weak. Clone size is shown for a subset of rows, as once, few, many or a class of expanded clone.

D: -; J: TRBJ2-3; size: -; V: TRBV11-3; CDR3: CASSLGPSTDTQYF; DNA: TGTGCCAGCAGCTTAGGACCGAGCACAGATACGCAGTATTTT
D: -; J: TRBJ1-1; size: few; V: TRBV9; CDR3: CASSVVSEGTEAFF; DNA: TGTGCCAGCAGCGTAGTTTCGGAAGGGACTGAAGCTTTCTTT
D: -; J: TRBJ2-7; size: -; V: TRBV10-2; CDR3: CASSESARGPFEQYF; DNA: TGCGCCAGCAGTGAGTCGGCGCGGGGGCCCTTCGAGCAGTACTTC
D: -; J: TRBJ2-1; size: -; V: TRBV18; CDR3: CASSPPPWSGRKRPTNEQFF; DNA: TGTGCCAGCTCACCACCTCCGTGGTCAGGGAGAAAGCGTCCTACAAATGAGCAGTTCTTC
D: TRBD1; J: TRBJ2-7; size: -; V: TRBV7-6; CDR3: CASSLIQPGQGVSYEQYF; DNA: TGTGCCAGCAGCTTAATCCAACCGGGACAGGGCGTCTCCTACGAGCAGTACTTC
D: TRBD1; J: TRBJ1-4; size: -; V: TRBV6-5; CDR3: CASSYSSGTGSKLFF; DNA: TGTGCCAGCAGTTACTCATCCGGGACAGGGTCAAAACTGTTTTTT
D: -; J: TRBJ2-2; size: -; V: TRBV7-2; CDR3: CASSLVRTDTGELFF; DNA: TGTGCCAGCAGCTTAGTCCGGACGGACACCGGGGAGCTGTTTTTT
D: -; J: TRBJ2-2; size: -; V: TRBV6-6; CDR3: CASSYSFTGELFF; DNA: TGTGCCAGCAGTTACTCTTTCACCGGGGAGCTGTTTTTT
D: TRBD2; J: TRBJ2-5; size: medium-sized; V: TRBV5-4; CDR3: CASSLVLAGQETQYF; DNA: TGTGCCAGCAGCTTGGTACTAGCGGGACAAGAGACCCAGTACTTC
D: -; J: TRBJ1-6; size: -; V: TRBV7-9; CDR3: CASSQGPYNSPLHF; DNA: TGTGCCAGCAGCCAAGGACCTTATAATTCACCCCTCCACTTT
D: -; J: TRBJ2-7; size: -; V: TRBV28; CDR3: CASSPGSTYEQYF; DNA: TGTGCCAGCAGTCCCGGGTCTACCTACGAGCAGTACTTC
D: TRBD2; J: TRBJ2-3; size: few; V: TRBV25-1; CDR3: CASSELAGSGDTQYF; DNA: TGTGCCAGCAGTGAGTTAGCGGGCAGTGGAGATACGCAGTATTTT
D: -; J: TRBJ2-5; size: -; V: TRBV10-1; CDR3: CASSEGGTEETQYF; DNA: TGCGCCAGCAGTGAGGGGGGGACAGAAGAGACCCAGTACTTC
D: TRBD2; J: TRBJ2-1; size: few; V: TRBV19; CDR3: CASSIDSSGGLHVEQFF; DNA: TGTGCCAGTAGTATAGATTCCAGCGGGGGGCTCCACGTTGAGCAGTTCTTC
D: -; J: TRBJ2-5; size: -; V: TRBV10-2; CDR3: CASSEVTGKETQYF; DNA: TGCGCCAGCAGTGAGGTAACGGGGAAAGAGACCCAGTACTTC
D: TRBD2; J: TRBJ2-7; size: -; V: TRBV7-2; CDR3: CASSSHSGGYYEQYF; DNA: TGTGCCAGCAGCTCACATAGCGGGGGGTACTACGAGCAGTACTTC
D: TRBD1; J: TRBJ1-1; size: -; V: TRBV6-1; CDR3: CASSEPGQVAFF; DNA: TGTGCCAGCAGTGAACCGGGACAGGTGGCTTTCTTT
D: TRBD2; J: TRBJ2-3; size: -; V: TRBV5-1; CDR3: CASSLISGRTDTQYF; DNA: TGCGCCAGCAGCTTGATTAGCGGGAGAACAGATACGCAGTATTTT
D: -; J: TRBJ1-2; size: -; V: TRBV19; CDR3: CASWDRGKGYTF; DNA: TGTGCCAGTTGGGACCGAGGTAAAGGCTACACCTTC
D: -; J: TRBJ1-4; size: -; V: TRBV29-1; CDR3: CSVNSYEKLFF; DNA: TGCAGCGTGAACAGCTATGAAAAACTGTTTTTT
D: -; J: TRBJ2-1; size: few; V: TRBV28; CDR3: CASSEASEQFF; DNA: TGTGCCAGCAGTGAAGCGAGTGAGCAGTTCTTC
D: -; J: TRBJ1-2; size: -; V: TRBV29-1; CDR3: CSVEDPRGAQGYTF; DNA: TGCAGCGTTGAAGATCCCCGGGGGGCACAAGGCTACACCTTC
D: -; J: TRBJ2-2; size: -; V: TRBV9; CDR3: CASSVDIPPGELFF; DNA: TGTGCCAGCAGCGTAGATATCCCCCCCGGGGAGCTGTTTTTT
D: -; J: TRBJ2-3; size: few; V: TRBV11-2; CDR3: CASSFRGSGTDTQYF; DNA: TGTGCCAGCAGCTTTAGGGGTAGCGGCACAGATACGCAGTATTTT
D: -; J: TRBJ1-2; size: once; V: TRBV27; CDR3: CASRSKPGQTYGYTF; DNA: TGTGCCAGCAGAAGTAAACCCGGACAAACTTATGGCTACACCTTC
D: -; J: TRBJ1-1; size: once; V: TRBV6-5; CDR3: CASSYSSKYAEAFF; DNA: TGTGCCAGCAGTTACAGTAGCAAATACGCTGAAGCTTTCTTT
D: -; J: TRBJ1-1; size: -; V: TRBV7-9; CDR3: CASSLGGGTEAFF; DNA: TGTGCCAGCAGCTTAGGAGGCGGGACTGAAGCTTTCTTT
D: TRBD1; J: TRBJ1-6; size: few; V: TRBV7-6; CDR3: CASSLGYGTGVMNNSPLHF; DNA: TGTGCCAGCAGCTTAGGTTACGGGACAGGGGTTATGAATAATTCACCCCTCCACTTT
D: -; J: TRBJ1-2; size: -; V: TRBV18; CDR3: CASSPPFRQGVPYGYTF; DNA: TGTGCCAGCTCACCACCGTTTCGGCAGGGAGTTCCCTATGGCTACACCTTC
D: -; J: TRBJ1-1; size: few; V: TRBV7-9; CDR3: CASSLGHENTEAFF; DNA: TGTGCCAGCAGCTTAGGACACGAGAACACTGAAGCTTTCTTT
D: -; J: TRBJ2-5; size: -; V: TRBV18; CDR3: CASSRLKETQYF; DNA: TGTGCCAGCTCACGGCTCAAAGAGACCCAGTACTTC
D: -; J: TRBJ2-1; size: -; V: TRBV28; CDR3: CASSFNRWGINNEQFF; DNA: TGTGCCAGCAGTTTCAATAGGTGGGGGATCAACAATGAGCAGTTCTTC
D: -; J: TRBJ1-1; size: -; V: TRBV19; CDR3: CATLTGHLTEAFF; DNA: TGTGCCACCCTCACCGGACACCTCACTGAAGCTTTCTTT
D: TRBD1; J: TRBJ2-5; size: -; V: TRBV27; CDR3: CASSPRTGGGETQYF; DNA: TGTGCCAGCAGTCCCCGGACAGGGGGTGGGGAGACCCAGTACTTC
D: TRBD1; J: TRBJ1-6; size: few; V: TRBV6-1; CDR3: CAIQMGTVNSPLHF; DNA: TGTGCCATCCAGATGGGGACAGTTAATTCACCCCTCCACTTT
D: TRBD1; J: TRBJ1-1; size: few; V: TRBV5-6; CDR3: CASSWELGQVNTEAFF; DNA: TGTGCCAGCAGCTGGGAATTGGGACAGGTTAACACTGAAGCTTTCTTT
D: TRBD1; J: TRBJ1-1; size: -; V: TRBV7-8; CDR3: CASSSRWGTGNTEAFF; DNA: TGTGCCAGCAGCTCTAGATGGGGGACAGGAAACACTGAAGCTTTCTTT
D: TRBD1; J: TRBJ1-1; size: once; V: TRBV5-1; CDR3: CASSWGTGRTEAFF; DNA: TGCGCCAGCAGCTGGGGGACAGGGAGGACTGAAGCTTTCTTT
D: -; J: TRBJ2-1; size: -; V: TRBV5-8; CDR3: CASSLDSNEQFF; DNA: TGTGCCAGCAGCTTGGACAGCAATGAGCAGTTCTTC
D: TRBD1; J: TRBJ1-1; size: few; V: TRBV13; CDR3: CASSRDRGTEAFF; DNA: TGTGCCAGCAGCCGGGACAGGGGAACTGAAGCTTTCTTT
D: -; J: TRBJ2-7; size: -; V: TRBV15; CDR3: CATSKGDTYEQYF; DNA: TGTGCCACCAGCAAGGGGGACACCTACGAGCAGTACTTC
D: -; J: TRBJ2-7; size: -; V: TRBV10-2; CDR3: CASSVVWDEQYF; DNA: TGCGCCAGCAGTGTCGTCTGGGACGAGCAGTACTTC
D: -; J: TRBJ1-5; size: -; V: TRBV10-2; CDR3: CASSRTENQPQHF; DNA: TGCGCCAGCAGTAGGACCGAGAATCAGCCCCAGCATTTT
D: -; J: TRBJ1-2; size: -; V: TRBV7-6; CDR3: CASSLGRAYGYTF; DNA: TGTGCCAGCAGCTTAGGCAGAGCCTATGGCTACACCTTC
D: -; J: TRBJ2-1; size: -; V: TRBV7-6; CDR3: CASSYDRRRSYNEQFF; DNA: TGTGCCAGCAGTTATGACCGCCGTAGGTCCTACAATGAGCAGTTCTTC
D: TRBD1; J: TRBJ2-1; size: -; V: TRBV11-2; CDR3: CASSTRIWTGADNEQFF; DNA: TGTGCCAGCAGCACCCGTATTTGGACAGGGGCGGACAATGAGCAGTTCTTC
D: -; J: TRBJ1-3; size: -; V: TRBV15; CDR3: CATSRTDSGNTIYF; DNA: TGTGCCACCAGCAGGACAGATTCTGGAAACACCATATATTTT
D: -; J: TRBJ1-2; size: -; V: TRBV2; CDR3: CASSGSTNYGYTF; DNA: TGTGCCAGCAGTGGCTCTACCAACTATGGCTACACCTTC
D: -; J: TRBJ1-4; size: many; V: TRBV7-9; CDR3: CASSPGVSNEKLFF; DNA: TGTGCCAGCAGCCCCGGGGTTTCTAATGAAAAACTGTTTTTT
D: -; J: TRBJ1-5; size: -; V: TRBV6-1; CDR3: CASMLRESNQPQHF; DNA: TGTGCCAGCATGCTCAGGGAAAGCAATCAGCCCCAGCATTTT
D: -; J: TRBJ1-2; size: -; V: TRBV6-5; CDR3: CASSSTGNYGYTF; DNA: TGTGCCAGCAGTAGCACAGGGAACTATGGCTACACCTTC
D: -; J: TRBJ1-5; size: few; V: TRBV7-6; CDR3: CASSRQSNQPQHF; DNA: TGTGCCAGCAGTCGACAGAGCAATCAGCCCCAGCATTTT
D: TRBD2; J: TRBJ2-3; size: -; V: TRBV28; CDR3: CASSFGERESTDTQYF; DNA: TGTGCCAGCAGTTTCGGTGAGCGGGAGAGCACAGATACGCAGTATTTT
D: TRBD2; J: TRBJ2-2; size: once; V: TRBV9; CDR3: CASSVGLAAGELFF; DNA: TGTGCCAGCAGCGTCGGACTAGCGGCCGGGGAGCTGTTTTTT
D: TRBD1; J: TRBJ1-1; size: few; V: TRBV5-5; CDR3: CASSVRQGFGLNTEAFF; DNA: TGTGCCAGCAGCGTAAGACAGGGTTTCGGGTTGAACACTGAAGCTTTCTTT
D: TRBD1; J: TRBJ2-1; size: once; V: TRBV7-7; CDR3: CASSLDRDNEQFF; DNA: TGTGCCAGCAGCTTGGACAGGGACAATGAGCAGTTCTTC
D: -; J: TRBJ2-1; size: -; V: TRBV5-1; CDR3: CASSLGGETYNEQFF; DNA: TGCGCCAGCAGCTTAGGCGGGGAGACCTACAATGAGCAGTTCTTC